This T cell receptor (beta chain) was obtained from a study of sequential checkpoint blockade in melanoma. CDR3 length: 13 residues. V lost 8 bases to trimming and J lost 6 bases, with 13 bases between them. The germline V gene encodes CDR1 LNHDA and CDR2 SQIVND (reference sequence). The treatment is: randomized to nivolumab then ipilimumab (arm A) or the reverse (arm B). Using immunoSEQ multiplex PCR, the repertoire was profiled, and TCRdb retains in-frame clones only, with some absent. The table lists approximately 4,900 clones, around 40% of them singletons. This receptor was taken from a human donor with melanoma. The V call is TRBV19, the J call TRBJ2-2; TRBD1 is a possible D gene (5 bases). The sample consisted of tumor tissue (inferred from file names), taken from a patient given nivolumab and ipilimumab in sequence. The CDR3 DNA follows: TGTGCCAGTGGGCAGGGAATGTCCGGGGAGCTGTTTTTT. Its protein is CASGQGMSGELFF. The whole variable domain, filled in from reference TRBV19 and TRBJ2-2, reads DGGITQSPKYLFRKEGQNVTLSCEQNLNHDAMYWYRQDPGQGLRLIYYSQIVNDFQKGDIAEGYSVSREKKESFPLTVTSAQKNPTAFYLCASGQGMSGELFFGEGSRLTVL.